Below, one T cell receptor (beta chain) is given with its context. Germline V gives CDR1 SGHNT, CDR2 YYREEE (reference sequence). The CDR3 totals 12 residues. Trimming removed 6 bases from V and 5 bases from J, with 9 bases in between. Subjects with ophthalmopathy showed a Clinical Activity Score no lower than 3, a NOSPECS grade no lower than 4, and a duration shorter than 3 months. Amplification targeted TCR beta CDR3 regions from RNA transcripts. TCR CDR3 underwent first-round RT-PCR with the HTBI primer set. TCRdb redid the calling of the multiplex PCR reads with MiXCR, one entry per CDR3 protein. The repertoire consists of about 600,000 distinct CDR3 sequences, with 13% to 15% occurring once and the leading ten covering roughly 7.1%. The record originates from a study of T cells in Graves' hyperthyroidism and ophthalmopathy.

The rearrangement links TRBV5-4 to TRBJ1-5; D remains unclear. This receptor was identified in a woman aged 18-30 years with Graves' ophthalmopathy. The sequencing input was blood. As DNA, the CDR3 is TGTGCCAGCACCCATATTGATCAGCCCCAGCATTTT. Its translation: CASTHIDQPQHF.